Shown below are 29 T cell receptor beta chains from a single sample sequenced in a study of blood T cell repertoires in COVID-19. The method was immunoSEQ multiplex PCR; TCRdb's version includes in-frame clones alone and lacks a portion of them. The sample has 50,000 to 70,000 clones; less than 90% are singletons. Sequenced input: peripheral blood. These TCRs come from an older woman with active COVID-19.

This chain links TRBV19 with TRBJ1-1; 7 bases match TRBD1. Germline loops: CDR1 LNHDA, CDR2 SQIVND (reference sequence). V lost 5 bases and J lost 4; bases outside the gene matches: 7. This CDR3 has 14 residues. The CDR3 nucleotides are TGTGCCAGTAGTGAAACAGGGGCGCCCACTGAAGCTTTCTTT. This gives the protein CASSETGAPTEAFF.

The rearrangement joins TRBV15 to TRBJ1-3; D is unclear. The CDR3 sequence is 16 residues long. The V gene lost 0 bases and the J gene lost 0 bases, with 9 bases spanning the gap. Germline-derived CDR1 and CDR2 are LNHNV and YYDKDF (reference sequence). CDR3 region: CATSRDPRHSGNTIYF. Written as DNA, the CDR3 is TGTGCCACCAGCAGAGATCCCAGGCACTCTGGAAACACCATATATTTT.

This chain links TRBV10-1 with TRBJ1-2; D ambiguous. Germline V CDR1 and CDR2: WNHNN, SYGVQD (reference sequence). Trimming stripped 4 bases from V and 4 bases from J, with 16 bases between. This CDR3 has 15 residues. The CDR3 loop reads CASSATRSDIYGYTF. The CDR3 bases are TGCGCCAGCAGTGCCACGAGGTCCGATATCTATGGCTACACCTTC.

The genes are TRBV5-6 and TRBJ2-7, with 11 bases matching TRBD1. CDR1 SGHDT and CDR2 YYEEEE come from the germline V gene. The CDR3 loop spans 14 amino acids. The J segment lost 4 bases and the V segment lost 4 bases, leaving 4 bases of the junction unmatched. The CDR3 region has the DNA TGTGCCAGCAGCCCCGGACAGGGGGCTTACGAGCAGTACTTC. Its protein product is CASSPGQGAYEQYF.

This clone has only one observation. CDR3 DNA sequence: TGTGCCAGCTCACCACCCAGGGGACAGAACACGGACAATGAGCAGTTCTTC. This sequence encodes CASSPPRGQNTDNEQFF. The chain combines TRBV18 with TRBJ2-1; 7 bases fit TRBD1. Germline V CDR1 and CDR2: KGHSH, LQKENI. The J segment lost 5 bases and the V segment lost 0 bases, leaving 10 bases of the junction unmatched. The CDR3 sequence is 17 residues long. Using reference TRBV18 and TRBJ2-1 for the parts outside the CDR3, the full variable domain is NAGVMQNPRHLVRRRGQEARLRCSPMKGHSHVYWYRQLPEEGLKFMVYLQKENIIDESGMPKERFSAEFPKEGPSILRIQQVVRGDSAAYFCASSPPRGQNTDNEQFFGPGTRLTVL.

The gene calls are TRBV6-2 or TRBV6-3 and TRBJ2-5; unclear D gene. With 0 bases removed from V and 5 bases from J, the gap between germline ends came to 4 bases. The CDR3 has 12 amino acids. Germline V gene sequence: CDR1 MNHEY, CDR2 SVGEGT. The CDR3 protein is CASSYSYETQYF. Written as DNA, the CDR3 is TGTGCCAGCAGTTACTCATATGAGACCCAGTACTTC.

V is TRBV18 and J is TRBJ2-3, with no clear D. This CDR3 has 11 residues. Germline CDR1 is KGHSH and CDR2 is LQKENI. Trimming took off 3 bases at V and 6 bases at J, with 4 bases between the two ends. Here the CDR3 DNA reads TGTGCCAGCTCACCCGGGGATACGCAGTATTTT. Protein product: CASSPGDTQYF.

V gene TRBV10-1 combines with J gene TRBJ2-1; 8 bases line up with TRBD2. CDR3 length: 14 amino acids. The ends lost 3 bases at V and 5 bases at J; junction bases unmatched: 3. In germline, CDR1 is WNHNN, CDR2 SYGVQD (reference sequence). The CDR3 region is CASSDPGGHNEQFF. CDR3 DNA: TGCGCCAGCAGTGATCCGGGAGGGCACAATGAGCAGTTCTTC.

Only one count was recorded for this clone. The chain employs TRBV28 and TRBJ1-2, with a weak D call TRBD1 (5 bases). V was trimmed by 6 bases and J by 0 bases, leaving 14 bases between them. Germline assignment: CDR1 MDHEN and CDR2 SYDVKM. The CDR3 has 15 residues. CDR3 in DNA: TGTGCCAGCAGCCCGCCCCAGGGAACTAACTATGGCTACACCTTC. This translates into CASSPPQGTNYGYTF.

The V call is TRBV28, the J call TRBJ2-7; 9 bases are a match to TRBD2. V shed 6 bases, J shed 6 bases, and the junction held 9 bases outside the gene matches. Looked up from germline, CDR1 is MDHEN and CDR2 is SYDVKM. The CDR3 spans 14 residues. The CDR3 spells CASRVAGTSREQYF. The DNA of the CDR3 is TGTGCCAGCAGGGTTGCCGGGACTAGCCGCGAGCAGTACTTC.

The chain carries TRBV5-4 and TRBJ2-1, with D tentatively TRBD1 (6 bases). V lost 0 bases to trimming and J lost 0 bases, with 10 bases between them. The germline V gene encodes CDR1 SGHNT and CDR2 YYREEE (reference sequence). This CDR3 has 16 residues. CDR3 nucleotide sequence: TGTGCCAGCAGCTTGGAGGAAGGGGGCTCCTACAATGAGCAGTTCTTC. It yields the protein CASSLEEGGSYNEQFF.

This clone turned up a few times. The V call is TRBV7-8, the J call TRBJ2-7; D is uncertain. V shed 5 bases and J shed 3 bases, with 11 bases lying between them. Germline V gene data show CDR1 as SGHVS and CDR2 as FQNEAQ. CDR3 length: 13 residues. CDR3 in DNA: TGTGCCAGCAGCATCCGAGGCTTCTACGAGCAGTACTTC. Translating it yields CASSIRGFYEQYF. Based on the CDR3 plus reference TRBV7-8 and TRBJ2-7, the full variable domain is GAGVSQSPRYKVAKRGQDVALRCDPISGHVSLFWYQQALGQGPEFLTYFQNEAQLDKSGLPSDRFFAERPEGSVSTLKIQRTQQEDSAVYLCASSIRGFYEQYFGPGTRLTVT.

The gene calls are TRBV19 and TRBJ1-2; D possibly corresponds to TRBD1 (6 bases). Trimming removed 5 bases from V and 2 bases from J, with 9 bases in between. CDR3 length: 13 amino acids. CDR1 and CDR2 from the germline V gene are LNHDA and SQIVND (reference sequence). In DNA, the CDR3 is TGTGCCAGTAGTGTCACAGGGAACTATGGCTACACCTTC. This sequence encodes CASSVTGNYGYTF.

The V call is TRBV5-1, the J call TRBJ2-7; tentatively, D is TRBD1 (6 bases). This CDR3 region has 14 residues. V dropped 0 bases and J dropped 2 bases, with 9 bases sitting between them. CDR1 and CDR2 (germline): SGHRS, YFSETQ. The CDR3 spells CASSLDGQPYEQYF. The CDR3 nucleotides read TGCGCCAGCAGCTTGGACGGACAGCCCTACGAGCAGTACTTC.

This CDR3 reads CASSLVGQTNTEAFF. Written as DNA, the CDR3 is TGTGCCAGCAGTTTAGTGGGACAGACGAACACTGAAGCTTTCTTT. The chain has TRBV28 and TRBJ1-1; 7 bases fit TRBD1. There are 15 residues in the CDR3. Germline V CDR1 and CDR2: MDHEN, SYDVKM. Trimming cost V 2 bases and J 1 base; bases outside gene matches: 4.

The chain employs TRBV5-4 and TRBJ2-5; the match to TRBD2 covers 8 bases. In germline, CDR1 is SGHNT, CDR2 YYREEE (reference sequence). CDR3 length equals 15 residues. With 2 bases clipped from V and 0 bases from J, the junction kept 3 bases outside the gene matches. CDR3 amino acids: CASSLDSGNQETQYF. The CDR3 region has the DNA TGTGCCAGCAGCTTAGATAGCGGGAACCAAGAGACCCAGTACTTC.

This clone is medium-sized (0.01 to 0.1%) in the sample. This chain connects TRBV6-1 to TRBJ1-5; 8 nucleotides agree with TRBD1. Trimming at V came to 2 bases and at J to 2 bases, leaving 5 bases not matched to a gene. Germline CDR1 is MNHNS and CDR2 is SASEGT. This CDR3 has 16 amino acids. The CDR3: CASSELQGVGNQPQHF. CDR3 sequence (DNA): TGTGCCAGCAGTGAACTACAGGGGGTTGGCAATCAGCCCCAGCATTTT.

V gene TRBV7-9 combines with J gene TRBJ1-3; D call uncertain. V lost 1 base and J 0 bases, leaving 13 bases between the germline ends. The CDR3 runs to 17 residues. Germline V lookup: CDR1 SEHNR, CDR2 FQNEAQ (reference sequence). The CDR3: CASSLVVQALSGNTIYF. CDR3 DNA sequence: TGTGCCAGCAGCTTAGTAGTGCAGGCCCTCTCTGGAAACACCATATATTTT.

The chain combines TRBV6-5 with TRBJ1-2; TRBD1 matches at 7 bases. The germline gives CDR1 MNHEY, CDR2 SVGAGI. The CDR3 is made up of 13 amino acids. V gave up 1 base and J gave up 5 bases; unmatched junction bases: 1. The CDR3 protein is CASSYWGQYGYTF. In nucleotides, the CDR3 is TGTGCCAGCAGTTACTGGGGACAGTATGGCTACACCTTC.

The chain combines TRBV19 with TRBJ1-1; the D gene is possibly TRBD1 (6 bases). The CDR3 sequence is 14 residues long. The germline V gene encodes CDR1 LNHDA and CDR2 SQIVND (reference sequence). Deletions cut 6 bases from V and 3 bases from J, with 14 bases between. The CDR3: CASRLQGADTEAFF. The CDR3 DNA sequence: TGTGCCAGTAGATTACAGGGCGCGGACACTGAAGCTTTCTTT. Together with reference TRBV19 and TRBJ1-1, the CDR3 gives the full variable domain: DGGITQSPKYLFRKEGQNVTLSCEQNLNHDAMYWYRQDPGQGLRLIYYSQIVNDFQKGDIAEGYSVSREKKESFPLTVTSAQKNPTAFYLCASRLQGADTEAFFGQGTRLTVV.

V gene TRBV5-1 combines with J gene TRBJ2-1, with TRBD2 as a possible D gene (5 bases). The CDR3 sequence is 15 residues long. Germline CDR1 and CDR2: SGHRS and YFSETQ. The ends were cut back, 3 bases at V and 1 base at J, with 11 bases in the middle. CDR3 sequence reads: CASSSQLGSYNEQFF. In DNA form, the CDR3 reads TGCGCCAGCAGCTCCCAACTAGGGTCCTACAATGAGCAGTTCTTC.

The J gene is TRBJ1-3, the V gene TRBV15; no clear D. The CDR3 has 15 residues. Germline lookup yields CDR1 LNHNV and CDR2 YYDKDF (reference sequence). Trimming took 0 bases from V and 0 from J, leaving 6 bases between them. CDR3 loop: CATSRDVDSGNTIYF. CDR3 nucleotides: TGTGCCACCAGCAGAGACGTAGACTCTGGAAACACCATATATTTT.

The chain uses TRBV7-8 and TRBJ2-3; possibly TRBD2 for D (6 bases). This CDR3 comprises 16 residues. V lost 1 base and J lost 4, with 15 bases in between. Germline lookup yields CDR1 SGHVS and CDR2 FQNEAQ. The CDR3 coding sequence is TGTGCCAGCAGCTTAGAGACTAGATTCGGGGCAGATACGCAGTATTTT. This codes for CASSLETRFGADTQYF.

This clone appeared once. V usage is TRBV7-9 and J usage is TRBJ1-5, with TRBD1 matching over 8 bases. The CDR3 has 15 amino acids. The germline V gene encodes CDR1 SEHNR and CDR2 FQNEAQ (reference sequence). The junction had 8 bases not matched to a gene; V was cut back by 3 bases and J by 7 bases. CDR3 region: CASSFGGQGLQPQHF. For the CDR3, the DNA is TGTGCCAGCAGCTTCGGTGGACAGGGTTTGCAGCCCCAGCATTTT.

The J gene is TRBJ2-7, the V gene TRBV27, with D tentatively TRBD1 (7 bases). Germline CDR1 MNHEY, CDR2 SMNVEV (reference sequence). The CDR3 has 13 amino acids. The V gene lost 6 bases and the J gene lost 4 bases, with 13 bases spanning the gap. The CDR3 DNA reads TGTGCCAGCAGGGAGGGACAGAGGTACGAGCAGTACTTC. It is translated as CASREGQRYEQYF.

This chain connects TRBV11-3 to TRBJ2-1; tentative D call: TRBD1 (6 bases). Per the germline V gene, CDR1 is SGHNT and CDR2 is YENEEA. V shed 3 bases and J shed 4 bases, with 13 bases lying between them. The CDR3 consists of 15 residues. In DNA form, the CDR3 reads TGTGCCAGCAGCTTGGACAGCAGCGATTACAATGAGCAGTTCTTC. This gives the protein CASSLDSSDYNEQFF.

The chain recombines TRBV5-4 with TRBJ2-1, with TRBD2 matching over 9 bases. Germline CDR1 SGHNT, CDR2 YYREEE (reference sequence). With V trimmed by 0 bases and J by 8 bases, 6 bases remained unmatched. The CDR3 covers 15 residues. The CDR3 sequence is CASSLALAGVDEQFF. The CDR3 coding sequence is TGTGCCAGCAGCTTGGCACTAGCGGGTGTGGATGAGCAGTTCTTC. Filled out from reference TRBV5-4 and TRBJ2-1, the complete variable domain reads ETGVTQSPTHLIKTRGQQVTLRCSSQSGHNTVSWYQQALGQGPQFIFQYYREEENGRGNFPPRFSGLQFPNYSSELNVNALELDDSALYLCASSLALAGVDEQFFGPGTRLTVL.

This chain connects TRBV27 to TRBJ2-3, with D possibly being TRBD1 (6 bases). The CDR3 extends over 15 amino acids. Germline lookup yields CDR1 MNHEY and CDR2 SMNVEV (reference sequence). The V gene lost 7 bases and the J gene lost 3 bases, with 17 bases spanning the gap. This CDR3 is CASTYAGAGTDTQYF. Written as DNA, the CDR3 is TGTGCCAGCACCTACGCAGGGGCAGGTACAGATACGCAGTATTTT.

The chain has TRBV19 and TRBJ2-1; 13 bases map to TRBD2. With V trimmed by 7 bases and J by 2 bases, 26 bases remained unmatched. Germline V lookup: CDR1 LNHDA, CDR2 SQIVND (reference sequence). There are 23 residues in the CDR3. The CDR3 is CASTPTGLAGPRALYDPYNEQFF. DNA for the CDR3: TGTGCCAGTACCCCCACGGGACTAGCGGGACCCAGAGCCCTCTACGACCCCTACAATGAGCAGTTCTTC.